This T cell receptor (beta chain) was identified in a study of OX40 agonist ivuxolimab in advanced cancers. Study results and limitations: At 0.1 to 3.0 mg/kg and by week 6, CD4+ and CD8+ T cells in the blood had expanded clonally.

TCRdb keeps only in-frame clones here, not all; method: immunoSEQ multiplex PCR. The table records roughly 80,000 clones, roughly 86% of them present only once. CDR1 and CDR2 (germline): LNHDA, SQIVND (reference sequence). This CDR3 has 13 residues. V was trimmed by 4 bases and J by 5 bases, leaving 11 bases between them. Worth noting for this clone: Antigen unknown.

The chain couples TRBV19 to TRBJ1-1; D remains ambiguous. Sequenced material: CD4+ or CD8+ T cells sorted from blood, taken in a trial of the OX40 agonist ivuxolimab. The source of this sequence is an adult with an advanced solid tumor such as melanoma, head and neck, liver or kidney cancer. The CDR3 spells CASSKGKETEAFF. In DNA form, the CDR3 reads TGTGCCAGTAGTAAAGGGAAGGAGACTGAAGCTTTCTTT.